What follows are 19 T cell receptor beta chains derived from one specimen sequenced in a study of T cell responses to AZD1222 COVID-19 vaccine. Clones were read by immunoSEQ multiplex PCR, and TCRdb kept only the in-frame ones, dropping some. The table includes some 86,000 clones, around 84% detected once. Here the sequenced sample was peripheral blood, taken on day 0 of AZD1222 vaccination. Source of these receptors: an adult in good health.

The gene calls are TRBV7-9 and TRBJ2-2, with 9 bases lining up with TRBD2. After removal of 5 bases from V and 4 bases from J, the junction contained 14 bases not matched to a gene. There are 18 residues in the CDR3. The germline gives CDR1 SEHNR, CDR2 FQNEAQ (reference sequence). This CDR3 is CASSLRSSSGSGTGELFF. The CDR3 DNA reads TGTGCCAGCAGCCTCCGGAGTAGTAGCGGGAGTGGCACCGGGGAGCTGTTTTTT.

The chain uses TRBV5-4 and TRBJ1-2; 7 bases are a match to TRBD1. Germline lookup yields CDR1 SGHNT and CDR2 YYREEE (reference sequence). The V and J ends lost 3 bases and 4 bases, in that order; junction bases with no gene match: 6. The CDR3 loop spans 14 amino acids. CDR3 amino acids: CASSSNRGSYGYTF. CDR3 DNA: TGTGCCAGCAGCTCCAACAGGGGATCCTATGGCTACACCTTC.

The gene calls are TRBV2 and TRBJ2-7; D ambiguous. With 7 bases removed from V and 2 bases from J, the gap between germline ends came to 15 bases. CDR1 SNHLY and CDR2 FYNNEI come from the germline V gene. CDR3 length: 14 amino acids. CDR3 sequence reads: CASTPALITYEQYF. CDR3 DNA sequence: TGTGCCAGCACCCCCGCTCTTATCACCTACGAGCAGTACTTC.

The rearrangement uses TRBV11-1 and TRBJ1-1; 10 positions match TRBD1. After removal of 3 bases from V and 5 bases from J, the junction contained 6 bases not matched to a gene. CDR1 is SGHAT and CDR2 is FQDESV in the germline V gene (reference sequence). This CDR3 is 15 amino acids long. CDR3 sequence (DNA): TGTGCCAGCAGCTTCCAGACAGGGGGCAGGACTGAAGCTTTCTTT. Translated, it gives CASSFQTGGRTEAFF.

This clone has a handful of counts. CDR3 sequence reads: CASSPRASNTGELFF. CDR3 DNA sequence: TGTGCCAGCAGTCCCAGGGCCTCGAACACCGGGGAGCTGTTTTTT. The chain combines TRBV6-5 with TRBJ2-2; possible D gene TRBD1, 5 bases. Germline CDR1 reads MNHEY; CDR2 reads SVGAGI. The ends were cut back, 5 bases at V and 0 bases at J, with 10 bases in the middle. This CDR3 contains 15 residues.

The chain is built from TRBV19 and TRBJ2-2, with D tentatively TRBD1 or TRBD2 (6 bases each). The V end lost 5 bases, the J end lost 3 bases, and 16 bases lay between the germline ends. The germline gives CDR1 LNHDA, CDR2 SQIVND (reference sequence). This CDR3 contains 16 residues. The DNA of the CDR3 is TGTGCCAGTAGTCTGTTGGGGGGCAGGGACACCGGGGAGCTGTTTTTT. Residues: CASSLLGGRDTGELFF. Full variable domain (outside the CDR3, taken from reference TRBV19 and TRBJ2-2): DGGITQSPKYLFRKEGQNVTLSCEQNLNHDAMYWYRQDPGQGLRLIYYSQIVNDFQKGDIAEGYSVSREKKESFPLTVTSAQKNPTAFYLCASSLLGGRDTGELFFGEGSRLTVL.

The CDR3 region is CASGPPLGEQFF. CDR3 bases: TGTGCCAGCGGACCCCCATTGGGTGAGCAGTTCTTC. The gene calls are TRBV11-3 and TRBJ2-1; D is unresolved. Germline CDR1 reads SGHNT; CDR2 reads YENEEA. The V end was cut by 8 bases, the J end by 9 bases, with 14 bases between. The CDR3 runs 12 residues.

This chain links TRBV12-3 or TRBV12-4 with TRBJ1-6, with no clear D. The V end was cut by 7 bases, the J end by 10 bases, with 14 bases between. The CDR3 covers 13 residues. CDR3 sequence reads: CASTSEPGSPLHF. The CDR3 DNA reads as TGTGCCAGCACCTCGGAGCCCGGGTCACCCCTCCACTTT.

The CDR3 spells CAKRGGRTGELFF. CDR3 DNA sequence: TGTGCCAAACGGGGGGGCCGGACCGGGGAGCTGTTTTTT. This chain links TRBV2 with TRBJ2-2, with 8 positions matching TRBD2. The germline V gene encodes CDR1 SNHLY and CDR2 FYNNEI. Trimming took 10 bases from V and 5 from J; bases not matched to a gene: 6. The CDR3 is 13 amino acids.

The chain carries TRBV9 and TRBJ2-7; 7 bases match TRBD1. The ends lost 4 bases at V and 2 bases at J; junction bases unmatched: 6. CDR1 and CDR2 (germline): SGDLS, YYNGEE. CDR3 length: 14 amino acids. This CDR3 is CASSLGQVAYEQYF. Written as DNA, the CDR3 is TGTGCCAGCAGCCTTGGACAGGTTGCCTACGAGCAGTACTTC.

The V call is TRBV28, the J call TRBJ1-4; tentatively, D is TRBD1 (6 bases). The CDR3 runs 15 residues. The germline V and J ends were trimmed by 4 bases and 8 bases, with 17 bases remaining between them. CDR1 MDHEN and CDR2 SYDVKM come from the germline V gene. The CDR3 DNA reads TGTGCCAGCAGTTCTCCAGGGAGGGGGAAGGAAAAACTGTTTTTT. Residues: CASSSPGRGKEKLFF.

CDR3 in DNA: TGTGCCAGCAGTCCCGGGACAGGCACTGAAGCTTTCTTT. It is translated as CASSPGTGTEAFF. The chain links TRBV2 to TRBJ1-1, with 8 bases fitting TRBD1. J lost 4 bases, V lost 5 bases, and 3 bases had no gene match. The length of the CDR3 is 13 residues. CDR1 SNHLY and CDR2 FYNNEI come from the germline V gene.

This chain uses TRBV30 with TRBJ2-3; TRBD1 agrees at 7 bases. The CDR3 covers 13 residues. CDR1 and CDR2 (germline): GTSNPN, SVGIG (reference sequence). V lost 3 bases and J lost 6; bases outside the gene matches: 6. This CDR3 reads CAWRTGSRDTQYF. CDR3 nucleotide sequence: TGTGCCTGGAGGACAGGGAGTCGGGATACGCAGTATTTT.

J is TRBJ1-2 and V is TRBV6-5; D unresolved. V lost 5 bases to trimming and J lost 0 bases, with 7 bases between them. The CDR3 spans 13 residues. The germline CDR1 and CDR2 sequences are MNHEY and SVGAGI. The CDR3 sequence: CASSPNPNYGYTF. CDR3 nucleotides: TGTGCCAGCAGTCCCAACCCTAACTATGGCTACACCTTC.

The V and J genes are TRBV6-5 and TRBJ2-2, with 9 positions matching TRBD1. The ends lost 6 bases at V and 6 bases at J; junction bases unmatched: 2. This CDR3 region has 13 residues. Per germline, CDR1 MNHEY and CDR2 SVGAGI. The CDR3 coding sequence is TGTGCCAGCAGGGACAGGGGAGCCGGGGAGCTGTTTTTT. Translation: CASRDRGAGELFF.

This clone was observed a single time. This rearrangement joins TRBV6-1 to TRBJ2-3; 13 bases agree with TRBD2. The germline gives CDR1 MNHNS, CDR2 SASEGT. V was clipped by 2 bases and J by 7 bases; unmatched bases: 3. This CDR3 is 15 amino acids long. The CDR3 coding sequence is TGTGCCAGCAGTGAAATGACTAGCGGGGGGAATACGCAGTATTTT. Translated, it gives CASSEMTSGGNTQYF.

V and J are TRBV4-1 and TRBJ2-3; 7 bases align to TRBD2. This CDR3 comprises 15 residues. Trimming at V came to 4 bases and at J to 3 bases, leaving 7 bases not matched to a gene. Germline assignment: CDR1 MGHRA and CDR2 YSYEKL. CDR3 sequence: CASSLGEGGTDTQYF. CDR3 coding DNA: TGCGCCAGCAGCCTGGGGGAGGGAGGGACAGATACGCAGTATTTT.

V gene TRBV15 combines with J gene TRBJ1-4; maybe TRBD1 (6 bases). The CDR3 runs to 15 residues. Trimming cost V 7 bases and J 0 bases, with 12 bases left between them. In germline, CDR1 is LNHNV, CDR2 YYDKDF (reference sequence). The CDR3 coding sequence is TGTGCCACCACTCCGGAGGGGGCAACTAATGAAAAACTGTTTTTT. Amino acids: CATTPEGATNEKLFF.

V is TRBV4-1 and J is TRBJ2-7; TRBD2 aligns across 7 bases. CDR3 length equals 14 residues. Germline V gene lookup returns CDR1 MGHRA and CDR2 YSYEKL. Germline trimming cut 8 bases from V and 0 bases from J; bases unmatched to any gene: 7. CDR3 protein: CASPSKRDSYEQYF. CDR3 nucleotide sequence: TGCGCCAGCCCCTCAAAGCGGGACTCCTACGAGCAGTACTTC.